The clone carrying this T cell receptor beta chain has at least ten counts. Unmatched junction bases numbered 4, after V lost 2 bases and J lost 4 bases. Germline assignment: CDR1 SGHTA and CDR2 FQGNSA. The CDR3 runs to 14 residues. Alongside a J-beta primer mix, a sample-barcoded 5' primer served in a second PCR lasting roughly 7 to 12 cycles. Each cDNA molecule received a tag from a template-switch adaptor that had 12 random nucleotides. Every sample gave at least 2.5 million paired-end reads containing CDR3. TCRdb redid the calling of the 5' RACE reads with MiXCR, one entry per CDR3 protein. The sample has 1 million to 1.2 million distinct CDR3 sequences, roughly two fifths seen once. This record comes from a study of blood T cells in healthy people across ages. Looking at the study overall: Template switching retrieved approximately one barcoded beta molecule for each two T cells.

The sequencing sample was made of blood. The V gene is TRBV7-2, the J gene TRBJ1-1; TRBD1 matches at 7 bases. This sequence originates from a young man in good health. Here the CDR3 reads CASSLTSGGTEAFF. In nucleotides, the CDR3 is TGTGCCAGCAGCTTAACTTCAGGGGGCACTGAAGCTTTCTTT. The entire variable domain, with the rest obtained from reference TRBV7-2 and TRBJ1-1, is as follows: GAGVSQSPSNKVTEKGKDVELRCDPISGHTALYWYRQSLGQGLEFLIYFQGNSAPDKSGLPSDRFSAERTGGSVSTLTIQRTQQEDSAVYLCASSLTSGGTEAFFGQGTRLTVV.